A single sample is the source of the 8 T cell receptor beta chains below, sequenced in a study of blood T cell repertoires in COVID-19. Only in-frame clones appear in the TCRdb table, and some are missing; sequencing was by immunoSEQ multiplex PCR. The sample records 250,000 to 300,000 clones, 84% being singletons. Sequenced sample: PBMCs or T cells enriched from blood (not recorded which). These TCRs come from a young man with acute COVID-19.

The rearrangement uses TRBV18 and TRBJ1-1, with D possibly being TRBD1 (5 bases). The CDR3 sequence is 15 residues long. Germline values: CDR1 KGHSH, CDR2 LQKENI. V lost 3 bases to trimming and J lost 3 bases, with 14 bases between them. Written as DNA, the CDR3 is TGTGCCAGCTCACCGGACATCGGAGGGTACACTGAAGCTTTCTTT. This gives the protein CASSPDIGGYTEAFF.

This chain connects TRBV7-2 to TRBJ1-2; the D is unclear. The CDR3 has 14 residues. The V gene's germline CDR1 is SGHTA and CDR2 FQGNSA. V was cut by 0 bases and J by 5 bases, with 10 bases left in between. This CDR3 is CASSLAVPGYGYTF. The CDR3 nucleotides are TGTGCCAGCAGCTTAGCGGTCCCAGGATATGGCTACACCTTC.

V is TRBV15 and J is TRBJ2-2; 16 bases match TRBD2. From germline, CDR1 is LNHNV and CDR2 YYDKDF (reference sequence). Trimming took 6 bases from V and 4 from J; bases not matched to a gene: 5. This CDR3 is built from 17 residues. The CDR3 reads CATRPGLAGGATGELFF. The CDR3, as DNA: TGTGCCACCAGGCCGGGACTAGCGGGGGGGGCCACCGGGGAGCTGTTTTTT.

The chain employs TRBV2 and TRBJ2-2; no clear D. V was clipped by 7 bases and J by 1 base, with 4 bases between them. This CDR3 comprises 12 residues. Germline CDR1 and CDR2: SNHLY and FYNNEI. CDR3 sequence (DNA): TGTGCCAGCACCCTGAACACCGGGGAGCTGTTTTTT. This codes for CASTLNTGELFF. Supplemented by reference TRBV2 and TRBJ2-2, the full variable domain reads EPEVTQTPSHQVTQMGQEVILRCVPISNHLYFYWYRQILGQKVEFLVSFYNNEISEKSEIFDDQFSVERPDGSNFTLKIRSTKLEDSAMYFCASTLNTGELFFGEGSRLTVL.

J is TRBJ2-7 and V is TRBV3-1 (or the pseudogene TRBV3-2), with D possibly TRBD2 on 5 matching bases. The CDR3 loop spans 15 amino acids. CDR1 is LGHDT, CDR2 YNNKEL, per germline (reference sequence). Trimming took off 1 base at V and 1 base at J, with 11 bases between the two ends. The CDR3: CASSQASSGSYEQYV. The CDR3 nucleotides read TGTGCCAGCAGCCAAGCCTCGAGCGGTTCCTACGAGCAGTACGTC.

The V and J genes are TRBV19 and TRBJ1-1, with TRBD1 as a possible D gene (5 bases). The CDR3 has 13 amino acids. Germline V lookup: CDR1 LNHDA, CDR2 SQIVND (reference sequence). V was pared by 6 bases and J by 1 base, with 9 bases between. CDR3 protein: CASRDTENTEAFF. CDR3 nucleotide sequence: TGTGCCAGTAGGGACACAGAGAACACTGAAGCTTTCTTT.

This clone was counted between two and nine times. The CDR3 DNA is TGCGCCAGCAGCTATACAGGGGAGGGAAACACCATATATTTT. This gives the protein CASSYTGEGNTIYF. The V call is TRBV5-1, the J call TRBJ1-3; 7 bases are a match to TRBD1. The junction had 4 bases not matched to a gene; V was cut back by 3 bases and J by 4 bases. Germline loops: CDR1 SGHRS, CDR2 YFSETQ. CDR3 size: 14 residues. The full variable domain, with the rest looked up from reference TRBV5-1 and TRBJ1-3, is KAGVTQTPRYLIKTRGQQVTLSCSPISGHRSVSWYQQTPGQGLQFLFEYFSETQRNKGNFPGRFSGRQFSNSRSEMNVSTLELGDSALYLCASSYTGEGNTIYFGEGSWLTVV.

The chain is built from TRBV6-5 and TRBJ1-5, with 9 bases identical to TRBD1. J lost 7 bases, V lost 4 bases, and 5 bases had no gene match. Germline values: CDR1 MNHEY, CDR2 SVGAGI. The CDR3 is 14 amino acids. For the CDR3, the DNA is TGTGCCAGCAGTTTGGGACAGGGTCACCAGCCCCAGCATTTT. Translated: CASSLGQGHQPQHF.